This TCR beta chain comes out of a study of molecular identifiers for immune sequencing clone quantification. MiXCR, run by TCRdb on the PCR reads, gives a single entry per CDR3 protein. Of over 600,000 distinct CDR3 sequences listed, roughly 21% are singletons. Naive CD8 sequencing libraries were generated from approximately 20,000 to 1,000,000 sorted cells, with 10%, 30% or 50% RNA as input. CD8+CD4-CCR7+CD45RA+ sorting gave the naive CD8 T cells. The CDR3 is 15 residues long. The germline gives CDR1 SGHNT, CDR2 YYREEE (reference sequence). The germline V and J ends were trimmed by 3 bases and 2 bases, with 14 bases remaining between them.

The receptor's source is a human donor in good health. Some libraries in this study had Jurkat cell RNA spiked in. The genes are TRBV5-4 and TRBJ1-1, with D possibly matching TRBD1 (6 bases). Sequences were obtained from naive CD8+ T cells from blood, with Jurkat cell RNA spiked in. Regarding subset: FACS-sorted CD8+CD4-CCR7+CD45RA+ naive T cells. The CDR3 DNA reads TGTGCCAGCAGCTCCAGGGGCTACCTAAACACTGAAGCTTTCTTT. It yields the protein CASSSRGYLNTEAFF.